The clone carrying this TCR beta chain was seen a few times. Antigen: not known. The CDR3 covers 14 residues. The V gene lost 2 bases and the J gene lost 8 bases, with 19 bases spanning the gap. Germline V CDR1 and CDR2: DFQATT, SNEGSKA (reference sequence). The data stem from a study of regulatory T cells in long-lasting Graves disease. Findings and caveats of the study: Persistent-disease Graves' patients showed less TCR diversity than new cases.

Time point indicated: newly diagnosed GD, antithyroid drugs for less than 3 months. PBMC-derived RNA was used for the TCR library. In each case, Graves' disease was diagnosed per American Thyroid Association guidelines. Researchers made TCR beta libraries by using iRepertoire HTBI primers and running Arm-PCR on CDR3 regions. Via MiXCR, TCRdb re-called the multiplex PCR reads, giving one row per CDR3 protein. The repertoire holds 400,000 to 550,000 distinct CDR3 sequences, with over 15% as singletons. This same sample was also part of a study on T cells in Graves' hyperthyroidism and ophthalmopathy. From that paper: Using the HTBI primer set, a first-round RT-PCR was run on the TCR CDR3.

The rearrangement links TRBV20-1 to TRBJ2-7; D may be TRBD1 (5 bases). Sequencing used peripheral blood mononuclear cells (PBMCs), obtained at new diagnosis, from a patient treated with antithyroid drugs. This clonotype was obtained from a woman in her thirties with Graves disease. The CDR3 bases are TGCAGTGCTAGATATGCGAAGACAGACAATCAGCAGTACTTC. This translates into CSARYAKTDNQQYF.